This TCR beta chain was sequenced during a study of pediatric ulcerative colitis. TCRdb's copy holds only in-frame clones and misses some; the assay was immunoSEQ multiplex PCR. This sample has 36,000 or so clones; around three quarters occur once, and the top ten carry roughly 0.7%. Study results and limitations: Two patients' blood samples yielded substantially fewer templates.

One to two pinch biopsies were taken from the rectum during colonoscopy. The CDR3 consists of 15 residues. The germline gives CDR1 SGHVS, CDR2 FNYEAQ. V shed 1 base and J 7 bases; nucleotides not matched to a gene: 8. For this clone: Its antigen is unknown.

Sequencing was carried out using gut tissue. The gene calls are TRBV7-6 and TRBJ1-2, with 8 nucleotides matching TRBD1. This receptor was obtained from a boy under 18 with moderate ulcerative colitis. CDR3 region: CASSLGAGGEGGYTF. CDR3 in DNA: TGTGCCAGCAGCTTAGGGGCAGGGGGCGAAGGTGGCTACACCTTC.